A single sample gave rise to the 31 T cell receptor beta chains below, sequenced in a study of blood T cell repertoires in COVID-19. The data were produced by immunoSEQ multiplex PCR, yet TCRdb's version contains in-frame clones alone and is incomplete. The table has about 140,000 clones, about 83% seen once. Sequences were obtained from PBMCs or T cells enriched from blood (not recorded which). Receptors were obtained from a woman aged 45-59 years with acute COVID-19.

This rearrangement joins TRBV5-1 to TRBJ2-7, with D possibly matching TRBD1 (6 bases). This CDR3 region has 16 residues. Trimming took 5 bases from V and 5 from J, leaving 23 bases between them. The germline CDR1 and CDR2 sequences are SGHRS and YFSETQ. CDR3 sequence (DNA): TGCGCCAGCAGTGAGGGGGTGGGCAGAACCGAGCACGAGCAGTACTTC. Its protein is CASSEGVGRTEHEQYF.

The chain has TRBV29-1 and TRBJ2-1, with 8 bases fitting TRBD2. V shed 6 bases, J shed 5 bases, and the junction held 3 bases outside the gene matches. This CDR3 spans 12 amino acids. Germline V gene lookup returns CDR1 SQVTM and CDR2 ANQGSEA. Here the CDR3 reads CSVQLADNEQFF. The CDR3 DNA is TGCAGCGTGCAACTAGCGGACAATGAGCAGTTCTTC.

DNA of the CDR3: TGTGCCAGCAGTGAAGTTTCAGGGGGCAGCACCGGGGAGCTGTTTTTT. It yields the protein CASSEVSGGSTGELFF. The rearrangement joins TRBV2 to TRBJ2-2; 8 nucleotides line up with TRBD1. Germline loops: CDR1 SNHLY, CDR2 FYNNEI. Trimming cost V 1 base and J 4 bases; bases outside gene matches: 5. The CDR3 has 16 amino acids. The whole variable domain, filled in from reference TRBV2 and TRBJ2-2, reads EPEVTQTPSHQVTQMGQEVILRCVPISNHLYFYWYRQILGQKVEFLVSFYNNEISEKSEIFDDQFSVERPDGSNFTLKIRSTKLEDSAMYFCASSEVSGGSTGELFFGEGSRLTVL.

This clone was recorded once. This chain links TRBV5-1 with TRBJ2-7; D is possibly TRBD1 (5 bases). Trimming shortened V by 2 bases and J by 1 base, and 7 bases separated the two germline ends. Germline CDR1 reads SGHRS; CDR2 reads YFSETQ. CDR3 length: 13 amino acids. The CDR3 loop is CASSFDSSYEQYF. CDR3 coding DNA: TGCGCCAGCAGCTTTGACAGTTCCTACGAGCAGTACTTC.

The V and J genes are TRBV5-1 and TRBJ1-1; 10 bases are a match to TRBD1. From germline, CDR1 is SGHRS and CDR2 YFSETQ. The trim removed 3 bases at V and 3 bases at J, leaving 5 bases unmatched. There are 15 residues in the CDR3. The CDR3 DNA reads TGCGCCAGCAGCTCCCGGACAGGGGGAGACACTGAAGCTTTCTTT. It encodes CASSSRTGGDTEAFF. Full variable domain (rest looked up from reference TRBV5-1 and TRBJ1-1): KAGVTQTPRYLIKTRGQQVTLSCSPISGHRSVSWYQQTPGQGLQFLFEYFSETQRNKGNFPGRFSGRQFSNSRSEMNVSTLELGDSALYLCASSSRTGGDTEAFFGQGTRLTVV.

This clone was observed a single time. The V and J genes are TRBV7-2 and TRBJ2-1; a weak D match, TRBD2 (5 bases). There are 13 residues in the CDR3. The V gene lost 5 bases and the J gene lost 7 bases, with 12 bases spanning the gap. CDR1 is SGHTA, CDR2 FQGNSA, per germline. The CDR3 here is CASSRSKRNEQFF. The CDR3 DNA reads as TGTGCCAGCAGCCGGTCAAAGCGGAATGAGCAGTTCTTC.

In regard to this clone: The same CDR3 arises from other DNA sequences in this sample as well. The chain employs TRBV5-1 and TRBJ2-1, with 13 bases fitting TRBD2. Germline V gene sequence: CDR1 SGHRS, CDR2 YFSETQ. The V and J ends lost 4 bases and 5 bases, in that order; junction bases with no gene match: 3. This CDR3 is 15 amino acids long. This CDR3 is CASSPGLAGNNEQFF. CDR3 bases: TGCGCCAGCAGCCCGGGACTAGCGGGGAACAATGAGCAGTTCTTC.

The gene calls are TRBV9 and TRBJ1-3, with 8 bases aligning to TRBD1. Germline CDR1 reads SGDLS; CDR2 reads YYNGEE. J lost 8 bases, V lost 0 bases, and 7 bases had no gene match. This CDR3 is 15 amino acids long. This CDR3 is CASSVAAGGADTIYF. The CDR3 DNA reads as TGTGCCAGCAGCGTAGCAGCAGGGGGCGCAGACACCATATATTTT.

CDR3 in amino acids: CASRMDRVGYGYTF. The CDR3 DNA follows: TGTGCCAGCAGGATGGACAGGGTGGGGTATGGCTACACCTTC. The chain carries TRBV6-5 and TRBJ1-2; the match to TRBD1 covers 8 bases. Trimming removed 6 bases from V and 5 bases from J; junction bases left unmatched: 8. Germline V gene sequence: CDR1 MNHEY, CDR2 SVGAGI. The length of the CDR3 is 14 residues.

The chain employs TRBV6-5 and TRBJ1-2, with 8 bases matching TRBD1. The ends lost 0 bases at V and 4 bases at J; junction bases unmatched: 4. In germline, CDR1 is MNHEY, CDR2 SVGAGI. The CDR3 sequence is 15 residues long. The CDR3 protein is CASSYSTGGGYGYTF. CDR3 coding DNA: TGTGCCAGCAGTTACTCAACAGGGGGGGGCTATGGCTACACCTTC.

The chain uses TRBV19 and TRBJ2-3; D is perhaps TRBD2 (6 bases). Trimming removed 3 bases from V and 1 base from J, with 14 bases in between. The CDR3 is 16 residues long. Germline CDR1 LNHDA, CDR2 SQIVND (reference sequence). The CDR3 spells CASSIVAGGGTDTQYF. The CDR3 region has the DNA TGTGCCAGTAGTATCGTAGCCGGGGGAGGCACAGATACGCAGTATTTT.

The CDR3 sequence is CASSLGTVTEAFF. In nucleotides, the CDR3 is TGTGCCAGCAGTTTAGGGACAGTCACTGAAGCTTTCTTT. The chain is built from TRBV12-3 or TRBV12-4 and TRBJ1-1, with a weak D call TRBD1 (6 bases). The V end was cut by 1 base, the J end by 4 bases, with 7 bases between. CDR3 size: 13 residues.

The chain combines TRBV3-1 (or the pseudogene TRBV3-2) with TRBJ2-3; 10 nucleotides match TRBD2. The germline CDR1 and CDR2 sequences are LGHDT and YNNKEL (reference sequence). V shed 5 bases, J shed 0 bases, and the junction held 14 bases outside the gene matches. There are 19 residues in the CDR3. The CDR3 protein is CASSSYPGLAVFSTDTQYF. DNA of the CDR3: TGTGCCAGCAGCAGTTATCCCGGACTAGCGGTGTTTAGCACAGATACGCAGTATTTT.

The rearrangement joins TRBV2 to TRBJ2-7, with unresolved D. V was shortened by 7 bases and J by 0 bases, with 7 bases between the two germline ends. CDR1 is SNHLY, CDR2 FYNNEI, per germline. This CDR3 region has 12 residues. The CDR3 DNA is TGTGCCAGCAATGAGTACTCCTACGAGCAGTACTTC. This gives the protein CASNEYSYEQYF.

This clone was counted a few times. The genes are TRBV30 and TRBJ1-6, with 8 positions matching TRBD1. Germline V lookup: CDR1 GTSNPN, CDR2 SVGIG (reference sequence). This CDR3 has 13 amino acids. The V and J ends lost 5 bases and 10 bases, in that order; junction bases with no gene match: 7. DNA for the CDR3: TGTGCCTGGGAAACAGGGGGTGACTCACCCCTCCACTTT. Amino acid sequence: CAWETGGDSPLHF.

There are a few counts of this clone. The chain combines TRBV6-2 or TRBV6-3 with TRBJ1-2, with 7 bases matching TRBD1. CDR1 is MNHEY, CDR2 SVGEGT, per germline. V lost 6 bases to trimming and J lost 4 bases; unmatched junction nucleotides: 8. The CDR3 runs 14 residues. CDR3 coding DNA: TGTGCCAGCAGCCCGCCCGGGACAGTCTATGGCTACACCTTC. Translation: CASSPPGTVYGYTF.

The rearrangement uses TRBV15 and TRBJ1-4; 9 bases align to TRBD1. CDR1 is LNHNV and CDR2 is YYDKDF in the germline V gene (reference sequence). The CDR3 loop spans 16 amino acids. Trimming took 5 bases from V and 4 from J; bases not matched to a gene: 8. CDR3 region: CATSPPDRGFNEKLFF. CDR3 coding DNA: TGTGCCACCAGCCCCCCGGACAGGGGTTTTAATGAAAAACTGTTTTTT.

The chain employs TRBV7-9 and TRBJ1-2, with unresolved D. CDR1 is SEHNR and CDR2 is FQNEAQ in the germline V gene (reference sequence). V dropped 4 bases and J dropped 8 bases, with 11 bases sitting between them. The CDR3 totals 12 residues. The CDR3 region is CASSSGLPGYTF. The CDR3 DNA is TGTGCCAGCAGCTCTGGGCTACCGGGCTACACCTTC.

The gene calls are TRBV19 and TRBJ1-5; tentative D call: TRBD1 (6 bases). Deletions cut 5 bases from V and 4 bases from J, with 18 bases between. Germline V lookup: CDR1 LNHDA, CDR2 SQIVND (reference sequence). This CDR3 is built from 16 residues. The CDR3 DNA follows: TGTGCCAGTAGTGCGCAGCAGGGGTTCAGGAATCAGCCCCAGCATTTT. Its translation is CASSAQQGFRNQPQHF.

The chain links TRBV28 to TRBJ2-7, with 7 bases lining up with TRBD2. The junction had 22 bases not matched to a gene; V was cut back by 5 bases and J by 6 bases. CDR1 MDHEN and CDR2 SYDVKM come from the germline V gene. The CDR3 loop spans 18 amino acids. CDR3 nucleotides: TGTGCCAGCAGTCGGCGGATACGGGGGGTTAGGACACACTCCGAGCAGTACTTC. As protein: CASSRRIRGVRTHSEQYF.

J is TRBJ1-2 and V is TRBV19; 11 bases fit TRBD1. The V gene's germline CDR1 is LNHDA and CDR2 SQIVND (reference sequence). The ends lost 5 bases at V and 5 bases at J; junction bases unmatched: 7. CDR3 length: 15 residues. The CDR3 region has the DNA TGTGCCAGTAGTTTCGGGACAGGGGGAGTTTATGGCTACACCTTC. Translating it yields CASSFGTGGVYGYTF.

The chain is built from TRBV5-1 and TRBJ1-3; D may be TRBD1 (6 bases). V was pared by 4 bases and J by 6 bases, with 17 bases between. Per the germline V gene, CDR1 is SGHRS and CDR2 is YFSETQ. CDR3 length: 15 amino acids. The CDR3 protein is CASSLGPGQPNTIYF. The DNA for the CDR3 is TGCGCCAGCAGCCTAGGACCCGGACAGCCAAACACCATATATTTT.

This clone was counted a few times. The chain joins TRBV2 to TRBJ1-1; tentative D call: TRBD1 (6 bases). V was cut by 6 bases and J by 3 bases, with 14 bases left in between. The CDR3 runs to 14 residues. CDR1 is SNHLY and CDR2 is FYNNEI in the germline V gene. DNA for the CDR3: TGTGCCAGCAGGATGGACAGTGGGTACACTGAAGCTTTCTTT. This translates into CASRMDSGYTEAFF.

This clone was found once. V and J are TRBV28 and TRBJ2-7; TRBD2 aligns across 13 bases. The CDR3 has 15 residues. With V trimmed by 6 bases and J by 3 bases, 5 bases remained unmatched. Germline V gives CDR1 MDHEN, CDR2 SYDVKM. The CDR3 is CASRDGTSGNYEQYF. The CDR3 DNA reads TGTGCCAGCAGGGACGGGACTAGCGGGAACTACGAGCAGTACTTC.

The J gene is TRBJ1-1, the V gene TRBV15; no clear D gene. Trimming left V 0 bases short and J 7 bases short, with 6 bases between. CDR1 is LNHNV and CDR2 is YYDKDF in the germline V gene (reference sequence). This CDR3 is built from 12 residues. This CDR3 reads CATSRDRDEAFF. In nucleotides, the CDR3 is TGTGCCACCAGCAGAGATAGAGATGAAGCTTTCTTT.

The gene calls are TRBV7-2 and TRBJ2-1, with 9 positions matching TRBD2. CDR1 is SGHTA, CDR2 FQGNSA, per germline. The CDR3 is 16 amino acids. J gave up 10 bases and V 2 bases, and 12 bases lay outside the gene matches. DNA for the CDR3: TGTGCCAGCAGCTTAAGCGGGGGGCCCGGGGGGGAAGAGCAGTTCTTC. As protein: CASSLSGGPGGEEQFF.

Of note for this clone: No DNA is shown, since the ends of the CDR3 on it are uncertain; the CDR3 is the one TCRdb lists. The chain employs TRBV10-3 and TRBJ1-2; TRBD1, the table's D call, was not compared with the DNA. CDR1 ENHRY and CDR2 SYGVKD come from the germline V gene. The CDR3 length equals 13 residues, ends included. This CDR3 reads CAIQQGFGDGYTF.

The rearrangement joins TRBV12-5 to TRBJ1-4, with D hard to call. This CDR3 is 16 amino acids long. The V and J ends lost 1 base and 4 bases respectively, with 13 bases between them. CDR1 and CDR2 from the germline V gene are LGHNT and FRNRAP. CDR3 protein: CASGLGGRLGNEKLFF. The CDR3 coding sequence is TGTGCTAGTGGTTTGGGAGGGCGGCTAGGTAATGAAAAACTGTTTTTT.

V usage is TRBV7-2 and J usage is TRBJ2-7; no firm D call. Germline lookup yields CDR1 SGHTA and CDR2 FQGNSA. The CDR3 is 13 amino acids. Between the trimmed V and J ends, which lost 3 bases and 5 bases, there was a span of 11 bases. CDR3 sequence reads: CASSFILRNEQYF. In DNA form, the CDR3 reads TGTGCCAGCAGCTTTATTCTGCGGAACGAGCAGTACTTC.

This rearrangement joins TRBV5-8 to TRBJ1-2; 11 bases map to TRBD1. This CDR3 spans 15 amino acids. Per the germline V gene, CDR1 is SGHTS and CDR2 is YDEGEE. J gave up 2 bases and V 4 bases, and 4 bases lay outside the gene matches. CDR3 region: CASSPGQGANYGYTF. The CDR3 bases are TGTGCCAGCAGCCCAGGACAGGGGGCGAACTATGGCTACACCTTC.

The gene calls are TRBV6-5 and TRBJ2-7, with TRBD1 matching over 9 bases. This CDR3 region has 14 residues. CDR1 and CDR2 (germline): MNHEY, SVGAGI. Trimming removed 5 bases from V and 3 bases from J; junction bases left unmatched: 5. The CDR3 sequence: CASSLGTGRYEQYF. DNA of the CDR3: TGTGCCAGCAGTCTGGGGACAGGGCGCTACGAGCAGTACTTC.